This T cell receptor beta chain is drawn from a study of T-cell reconstitution after alpha-beta-depleted transplantation in children. CDR1 is LNHNV and CDR2 is YYDKDF in the germline V gene (reference sequence). Losses at the gene ends were 2 bases for V and 4 bases for J; bases not matched to a gene: 9. The CDR3 has 17 residues. This clonotype appeared many times. Its antigen remains unidentified. Preparing the TCRbeta library involved the use of unique molecular identifiers. Via MiXCR, TCRdb re-called the PCR reads, giving one row per CDR3 protein. The sample includes about 460,000 distinct CDR3 sequences, roughly a tenth of them seen just once. Findings and caveats of the study: Expanded graft clones, several hundred of them, were reportedly the source of alpha-beta T cells about two months after transplant.

The chain links TRBV15 to TRBJ2-3, with TRBD1 identical over 10 bases. Material: PBMCs, obtained before TCRalphabeta/CD19-depleted stem cell transplant. The TCR comes from a child younger than 10 with inherited bone marrow failure, due to receive a stem cell transplant. CDR3 loop: CATSRTTGTGVPDTQYF. The CDR3 DNA sequence: TGTGCCACCAGCAGAACGACCGGGACAGGGGTCCCAGATACGCAGTATTTT.